What follows is one T cell receptor (beta chain) and its context. Antigen specificity is unknown. This specimen includes other DNA sequences encoding the same CDR3. The source of the sample is a study of T cell responses to AZD1222 COVID-19 vaccine. Sequencing used immunoSEQ multiplex PCR; TCRdb keeps in-frame clones, though not all of them. The profile shows tens of thousands of clones, 70% to 90% of them singletons. General study results and limits: The reported proportion of spike-specific TCRs targeting unmutated variant regions was nearly half.

The V end lost 3 bases, the J end lost 8 bases, and 8 bases lay between the germline ends. This CDR3 contains 13 residues. Germline CDR1 reads KGHSH; CDR2 reads LQKENI. Whether given at about 4 or about 12 weeks, second doses were pooled. The chain has TRBV18 and TRBJ1-6, with a weak D call TRBD1 (5 bases). Here the sequenced sample was peripheral blood, taken 28 days after the second AZD1222 dose. This TCR was recovered from an adult who received the AZD1222 COVID-19 vaccine. This CDR3 is CASSPGGDSPLHF. The CDR3 nucleotides read TGTGCCAGCTCACCGGGAGGGGATTCACCCCTCCACTTT.